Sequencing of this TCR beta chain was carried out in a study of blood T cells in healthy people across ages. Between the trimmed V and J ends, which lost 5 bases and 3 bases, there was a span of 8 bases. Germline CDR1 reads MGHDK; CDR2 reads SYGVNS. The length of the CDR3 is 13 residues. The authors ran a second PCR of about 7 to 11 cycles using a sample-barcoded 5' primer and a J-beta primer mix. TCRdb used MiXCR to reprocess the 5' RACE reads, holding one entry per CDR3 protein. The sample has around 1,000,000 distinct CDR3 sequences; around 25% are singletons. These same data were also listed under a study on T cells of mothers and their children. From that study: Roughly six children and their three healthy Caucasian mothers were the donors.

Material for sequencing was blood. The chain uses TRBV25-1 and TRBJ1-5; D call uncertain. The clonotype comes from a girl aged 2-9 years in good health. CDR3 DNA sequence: TGTGCCAGCAGTACACAAACCAATCAGCCCCAGCATTTT. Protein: CASSTQTNQPQHF.